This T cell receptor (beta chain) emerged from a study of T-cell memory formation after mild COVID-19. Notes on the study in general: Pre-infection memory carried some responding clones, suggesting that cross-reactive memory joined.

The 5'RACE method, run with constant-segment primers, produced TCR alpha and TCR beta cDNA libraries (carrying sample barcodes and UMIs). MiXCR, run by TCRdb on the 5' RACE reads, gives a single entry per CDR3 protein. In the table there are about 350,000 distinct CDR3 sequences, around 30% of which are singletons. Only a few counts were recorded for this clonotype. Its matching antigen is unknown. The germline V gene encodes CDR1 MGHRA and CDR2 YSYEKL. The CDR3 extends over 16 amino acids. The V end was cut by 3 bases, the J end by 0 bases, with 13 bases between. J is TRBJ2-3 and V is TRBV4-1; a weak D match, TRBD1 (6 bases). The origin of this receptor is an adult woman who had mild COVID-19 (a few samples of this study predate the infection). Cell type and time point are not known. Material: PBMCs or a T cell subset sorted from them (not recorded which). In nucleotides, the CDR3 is TGCGCCAGCAGCCAGCGTACAGGGTTTAGCACAGATACGCAGTATTTT. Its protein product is CASSQRTGFSTDTQYF.